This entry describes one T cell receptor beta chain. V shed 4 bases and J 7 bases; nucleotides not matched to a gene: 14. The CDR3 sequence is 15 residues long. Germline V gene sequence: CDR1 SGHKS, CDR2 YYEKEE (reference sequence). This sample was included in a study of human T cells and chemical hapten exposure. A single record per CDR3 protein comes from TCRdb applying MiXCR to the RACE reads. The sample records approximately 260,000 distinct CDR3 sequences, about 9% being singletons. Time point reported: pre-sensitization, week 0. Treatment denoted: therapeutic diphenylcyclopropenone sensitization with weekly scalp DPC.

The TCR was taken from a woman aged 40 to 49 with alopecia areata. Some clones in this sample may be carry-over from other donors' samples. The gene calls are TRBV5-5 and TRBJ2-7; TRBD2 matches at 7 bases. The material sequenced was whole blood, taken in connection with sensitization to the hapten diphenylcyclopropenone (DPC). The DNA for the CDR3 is TGTGCCAGCAGCCCTGGCGCGGGGACTATTCGGGAGCAGTACTTC. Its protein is CASSPGAGTIREQYF. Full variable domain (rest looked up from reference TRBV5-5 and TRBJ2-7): DAGVTQSPTHLIKTRGQQVTLRCSPISGHKSVSWYQQVLGQGPQFIFQYYEKEERGRGNFPDRFSARQFPNYSSELNVNALLLGDSALYLCASSPGAGTIREQYFGPGTRLTVT.